This T cell receptor (beta chain) appears in the sequencing data of a study of cytotoxic CD8 clonotypes in ibrutinib-treated CLL. Here immunoSEQ multiplex PCR was the method, and the copy in TCRdb shows in-frame clones only, minus some. Among about 300,000 clones listed, 60% to 80% were seen once. The CDR3 contains 16 residues. CDR1 and CDR2 (germline): SGDLS, YYNGEE. The V segment lost 2 bases and the J segment 2 bases; nucleotides outside the gene matches: 8. This clonotype was sampled from a human donor with chronic lymphocytic leukemia. The gene calls are TRBV9 and TRBJ2-5, with 8 bases aligning to TRBD2. Sample: PBMCs, taken at disease progression, from a patient treated with ibrutinib. CDR3 nucleotides: TGTGCCAGCAGCGTGGGCCCAGCGGGAGCACAAGAGACCCAGTACTTC. Translated, it gives CASSVGPAGAQETQYF.